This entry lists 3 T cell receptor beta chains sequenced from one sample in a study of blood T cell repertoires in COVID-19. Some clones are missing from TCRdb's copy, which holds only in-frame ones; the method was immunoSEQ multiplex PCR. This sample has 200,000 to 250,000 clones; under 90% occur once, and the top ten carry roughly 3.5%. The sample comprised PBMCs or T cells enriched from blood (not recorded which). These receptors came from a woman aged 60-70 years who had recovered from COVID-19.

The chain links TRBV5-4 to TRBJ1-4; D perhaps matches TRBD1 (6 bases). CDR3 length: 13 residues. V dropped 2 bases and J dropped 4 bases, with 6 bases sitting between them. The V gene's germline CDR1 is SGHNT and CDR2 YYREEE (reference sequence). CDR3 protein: CASSLQGNEKLFF. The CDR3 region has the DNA TGTGCCAGCAGCTTACAGGGTAATGAAAAACTGTTTTTT.

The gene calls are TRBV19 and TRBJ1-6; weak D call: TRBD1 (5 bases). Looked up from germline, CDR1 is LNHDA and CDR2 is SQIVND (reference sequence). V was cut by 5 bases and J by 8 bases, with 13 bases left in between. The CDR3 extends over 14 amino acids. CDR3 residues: CASSGRGNDSPLHF. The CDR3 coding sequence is TGTGCCAGTAGTGGTAGGGGAAATGATTCACCCCTCCACTTT.

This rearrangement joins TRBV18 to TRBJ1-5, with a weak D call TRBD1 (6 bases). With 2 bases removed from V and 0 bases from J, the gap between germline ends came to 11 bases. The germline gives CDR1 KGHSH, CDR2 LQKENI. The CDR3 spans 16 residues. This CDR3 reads CASSPETGYSNQPQHF. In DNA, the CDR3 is TGTGCCAGCTCACCAGAGACAGGATATAGCAATCAGCCCCAGCATTTT.